The sequence of this T cell receptor beta chain was determined in a study of blood T cells in healthy people across ages (dated by TCRdb to between 2014 and 2017). Study-wide context: Template switching captured roughly one uniquely barcoded TCR beta cDNA molecule per two T cells in model experiments. The study measured age-related changes in TCR beta repertoire diversity using deep sequencing normalized with unique cDNA molecular identifiers. The donors were split into four age groups: young (average 16 years), middle-aged (more than 35), aged (62) and long-lived (about 74). Donors of different ages were randomly distributed across sequencing lanes to avoid experimental bias. The study analyzed two additional independent replicas of 1 million unique cDNA reads from the same blood draw for two donors, one aged 18 to 30 and one aged 80 or older.

General findings and caveats noted by the study authors: There was a strong correlation between observed TCR beta diversity and the percentage of naive T cells measured by flow cytometry. Compared with the aged group, the long-lived group had more naive CD4+ T cells, fewer expanded clones and increased TCR diversity, suggesting age selection. Since profiling was done on bulk unsorted PBMCs, naive and antigen-experienced compartments could not be conclusively compared. Total diversity estimates from one million sequenced T cells were considered lower bounds and underestimates. Observed TCR beta diversity per million T cells fell roughly linearly with age, and a significant reduction was already apparent by age around 40. Because the CMV infection status of the donors was unknown, age-related changes in expanded clonotypes may potentially have been confounded.

This clonotype showed up many times. The specificity of this receptor is unknown. No base-level quality is on record; no much larger clone is a single base apart. Library construction relied on 5' RACE. Sequencing instrument: Illumina HiSeq 2500. A second PCR of roughly 6 to 12 cycles was run with a J-beta primer mix and a sample-barcoded 5' primer. A unique molecular identifier was introduced onto each TCR beta cDNA molecule by a template-switch 5' adaptor carrying 12 random nucleotides. Each sample yielded at least 2.5 million CDR3-containing paired-end reads. First-strand cDNA was synthesized from all RNA with the Mint cDNA synthesis kit, primed by a TRBC-specific oligonucleotide. All cDNA was treated with uracil-DNA glycosylase and then went through a first 18-cycle PCR with the universal primers M1SS and BC2_uni_R. Per the source publication's procedure: For normalization, 1 million high-quality reads, each with a distinct molecular identifier, were randomly selected from each sample. Reads with shared molecular identifiers were discarded instead of being binned into consensus sequences. MiTCR, run with a Q25 quality threshold and the strictest error-elimination algorithm, handled CDR3 identification, clonotype clustering and error correction. Lower-bound total TCR beta diversity was estimated with a nonparametric unseen species model using Euler transformation. TCRdb itself trimmed the public reads at Q25 with fastp, ran MiXCR and retained productive beta chains. Duplicate CDR3 protein sequences are folded into a single record with the most common DNA and genes. The V and J calls shown here were made by TCRdb, not taken from the authors' results. In all, the sample holds hundreds of thousands of distinct CDR3 sequences, and roughly half of those were seen once. Of the sample, 13% falls within the top ten clones.

The CDR3 covers 13 residues, taking in both the cysteine and the phenylalanine. Left in the record is the CDR3 DNA by itself, 39 bases read in frame from the first base. At the junction V is shortened by 5 bases and J by 6 bases, with 12 bases in between. As encoded in the germline V gene, CDR1 is SGHTA while CDR2 is FQGNSA. Donors were 39 systemically healthy Caucasian individuals from Russia aged 6 to 90 years. Each donor gave 8 to 10 milliliters of peripheral blood, collected into EDTA-treated Vacutainer tubes. Ficoll-Paque density-gradient centrifugation was used to isolate PBMCs, with at least 6 million obtained per sample. Trizol reagent was used to extract total RNA from the PBMCs, yielding at least 5.5 micrograms per sample. Naive CD45RAhigh/CD27high T cell percentages were measured by flow cytometry on a PBMC aliquot from every donor.

This sequence was found in a woman older than 75 in good health. Sequencing was performed on blood. The rearranged segments are TRBV7-2 and TRBJ2-3, with the D gene call left open. For the CDR3, the sequence is CASSPRGGDTQYF. The DNA is as follows: TGTGCCAGCAGCCCTAGAGGTGGGGATACGCAGTATTTT.